These 9 T cell receptor beta chains came from one sample sequenced in a study of T-cell reconstitution after alpha-beta-depleted transplantation in children. Unique molecular identifiers were incorporated during preparation of the TCRbeta library. TCRdb fed the PCR reads into MiXCR, producing one record per CDR3 protein. The sample lists 95,000 to 150,000 distinct CDR3 sequences, about 23% occurring once. This specimen consisted of PBMCs, mostly from graft donor cells, obtained 180 days after TCRalphabeta/CD19-depleted stem cell transplant. These receptors originate from a male patient aged 2-15 years who had a stem cell transplant for chronic granulomatous disease, so the T cells may come from the graft donor.

The chain employs TRBV5-1 and TRBJ2-1; 7 bases fit TRBD2. This CDR3 comprises 15 residues. The germline gives CDR1 SGHRS, CDR2 YFSETQ. Trimming cost V 0 bases and J 7 bases; bases outside gene matches: 7. The CDR3: CASSLEAGARNEQFF. The DNA of the CDR3 is TGCGCCAGCAGCTTGGAGGCGGGAGCTCGGAATGAGCAGTTCTTC.

The chain uses TRBV27 and TRBJ2-1; 10 bases align to TRBD2. This CDR3 is built from 15 residues. CDR1 and CDR2 (germline): MNHEY, SMNVEV (reference sequence). J lost 2 bases, V lost 4 bases, and 2 bases had no gene match. The CDR3 nucleotides read TGTGCCAGCAGTTCGGGACTAGCGCCCTACAATGAGCAGTTCTTC. This gives the protein CASSSGLAPYNEQFF.

The rearrangement links TRBV20-1 to TRBJ1-5; D unresolved. The CDR3 is made up of 12 amino acids. The ends were cut back, 3 bases at V and 4 bases at J, with 7 bases in the middle. Germline CDR1 and CDR2: DFQATT and SNEGSKA (reference sequence). The CDR3 bases are TGCAGTGCTAGGGCAGCAAATCAGCCCCAGCATTTT. Translating it yields CSARAANQPQHF.

This clonotype was found a few times. This rearrangement joins TRBV29-1 to TRBJ2-7, with 11 positions matching TRBD2. This CDR3 region has 13 residues. The germline CDR1 and CDR2 sequences are SQVTM and ANQGSEA. The V segment lost 6 bases and the J segment 5 bases; nucleotides outside the gene matches: 6. The CDR3 DNA follows: TGCAGCGTAGTGACTAGCGGGATTGACGAGCAGTACTTC. Protein: CSVVTSGIDEQYF.

This clonotype was seen more than once but under ten times. This chain links TRBV7-2 with TRBJ1-1; no reliable D call. The CDR3 is 11 amino acids. V gave up 5 bases and J gave up 6 bases, with 7 bases separating them. Germline assignment: CDR1 SGHTA and CDR2 FQGNSA. The CDR3 bases are TGTGCCAGCAGCCGGGAGGCTGAAGCTTTCTTT. Translating gives CASSREAEAFF.

This clonotype was detected many times. CDR3 nucleotides: TGTGCCAGCAGTGGAGGGTCTGGAAACACCATATATTTT. Its protein product is CASSGGSGNTIYF. The genes are TRBV25-1 and TRBJ1-3; D ambiguous. CDR1 is MGHDK, CDR2 SYGVNS, per germline. This CDR3 contains 13 residues. Trimming stripped 4 bases from V and 1 base from J, with 5 bases between.

The chain recombines TRBV12-3 or TRBV12-4 with TRBJ1-1; 7 bases are shared with TRBD1. V shed 3 bases and J 1 base; nucleotides not matched to a gene: 5. The CDR3 sequence is 15 residues long. In nucleotides, the CDR3 is TGTGCCAGCAGTTTTTGGACAGGCCCGAACACTGAAGCTTTCTTT. It specifies CASSFWTGPNTEAFF.

This clonotype was seen ten or more times. V gene TRBV12-3 or TRBV12-4 combines with J gene TRBJ2-7; the D gene is possibly TRBD2 (5 bases). Trimming cost V 3 bases and J 0 bases, with 12 bases left between them. CDR3 size: 15 residues. The CDR3 loop reads CASSFGNAASYEQYF. CDR3 DNA sequence: TGTGCCAGCAGTTTCGGGAACGCCGCCTCCTACGAGCAGTACTTC.

This clonotype appeared many times. CDR3 residues: CSVVRYGNEQYF. Here the CDR3 DNA reads TGCAGCGTTGTCAGGTATGGAAACGAGCAGTACTTC. This chain joins TRBV29-1 and TRBJ2-7; no definite D call. The V end lost 4 bases, the J end lost 5 bases, and 12 bases lay between the germline ends. CDR1 is SQVTM, CDR2 ANQGSEA, per germline. The CDR3 sequence is 12 residues long.